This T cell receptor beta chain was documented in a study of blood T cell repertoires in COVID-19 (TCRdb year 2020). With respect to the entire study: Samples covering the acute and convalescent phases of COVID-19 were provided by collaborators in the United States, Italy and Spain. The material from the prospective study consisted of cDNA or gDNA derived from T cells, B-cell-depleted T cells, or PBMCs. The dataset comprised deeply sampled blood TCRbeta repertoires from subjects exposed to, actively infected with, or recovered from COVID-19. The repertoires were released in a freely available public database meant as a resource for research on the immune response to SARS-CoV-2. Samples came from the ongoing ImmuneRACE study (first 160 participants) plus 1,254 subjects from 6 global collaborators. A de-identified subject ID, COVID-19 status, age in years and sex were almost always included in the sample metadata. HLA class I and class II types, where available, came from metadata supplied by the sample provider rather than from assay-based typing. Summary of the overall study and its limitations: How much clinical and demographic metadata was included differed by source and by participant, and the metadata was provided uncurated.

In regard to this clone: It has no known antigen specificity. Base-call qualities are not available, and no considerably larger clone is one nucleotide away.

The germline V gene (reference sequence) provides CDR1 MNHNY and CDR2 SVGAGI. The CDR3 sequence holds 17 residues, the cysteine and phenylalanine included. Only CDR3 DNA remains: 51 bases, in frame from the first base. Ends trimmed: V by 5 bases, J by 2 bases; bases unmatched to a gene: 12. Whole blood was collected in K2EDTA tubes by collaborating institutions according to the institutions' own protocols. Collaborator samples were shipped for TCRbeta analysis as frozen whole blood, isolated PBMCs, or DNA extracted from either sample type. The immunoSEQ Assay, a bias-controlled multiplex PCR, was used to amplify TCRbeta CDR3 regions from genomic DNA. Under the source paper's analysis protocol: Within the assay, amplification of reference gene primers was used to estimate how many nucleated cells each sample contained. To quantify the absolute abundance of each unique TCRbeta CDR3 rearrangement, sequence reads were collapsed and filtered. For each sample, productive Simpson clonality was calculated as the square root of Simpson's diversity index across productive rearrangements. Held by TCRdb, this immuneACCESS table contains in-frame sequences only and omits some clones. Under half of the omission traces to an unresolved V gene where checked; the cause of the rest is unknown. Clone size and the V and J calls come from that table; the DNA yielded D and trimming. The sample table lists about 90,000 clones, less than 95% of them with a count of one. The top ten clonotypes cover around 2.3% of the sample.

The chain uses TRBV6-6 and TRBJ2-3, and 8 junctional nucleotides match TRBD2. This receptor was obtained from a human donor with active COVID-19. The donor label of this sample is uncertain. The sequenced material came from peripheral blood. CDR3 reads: CASSHILAADNTDTQYF. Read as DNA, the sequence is TGTGCCAGCAGTCACATACTAGCGGCGGATAACACAGATACGCAGTATTTT.